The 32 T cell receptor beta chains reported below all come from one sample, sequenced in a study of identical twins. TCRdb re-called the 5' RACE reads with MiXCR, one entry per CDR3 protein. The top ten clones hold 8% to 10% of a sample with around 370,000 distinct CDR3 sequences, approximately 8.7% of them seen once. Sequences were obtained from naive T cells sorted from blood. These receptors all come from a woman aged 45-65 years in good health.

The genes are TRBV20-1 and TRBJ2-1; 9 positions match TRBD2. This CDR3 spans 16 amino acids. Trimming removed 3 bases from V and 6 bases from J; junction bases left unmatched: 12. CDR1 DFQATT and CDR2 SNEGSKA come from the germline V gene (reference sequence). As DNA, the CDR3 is TGCAGTGCTAGCCGGAGTAGCGGGAGTATGCTCAATGAGCAGTTCTTC. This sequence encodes CSASRSSGSMLNEQFF.

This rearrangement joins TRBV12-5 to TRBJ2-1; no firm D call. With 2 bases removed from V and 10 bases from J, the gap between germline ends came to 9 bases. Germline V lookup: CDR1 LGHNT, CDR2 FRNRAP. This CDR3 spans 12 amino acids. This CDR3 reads CASGLPQTEQFF. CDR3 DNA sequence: TGTGCTAGTGGTTTGCCGCAGACAGAGCAGTTCTTC.

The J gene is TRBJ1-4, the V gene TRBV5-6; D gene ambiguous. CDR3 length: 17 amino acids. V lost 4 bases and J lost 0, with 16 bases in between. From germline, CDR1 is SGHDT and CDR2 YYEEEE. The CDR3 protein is CASSAYGASSTNEKLFF. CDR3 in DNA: TGTGCCAGCAGCGCTTACGGAGCCTCATCAACTAATGAAAAACTGTTTTTT.

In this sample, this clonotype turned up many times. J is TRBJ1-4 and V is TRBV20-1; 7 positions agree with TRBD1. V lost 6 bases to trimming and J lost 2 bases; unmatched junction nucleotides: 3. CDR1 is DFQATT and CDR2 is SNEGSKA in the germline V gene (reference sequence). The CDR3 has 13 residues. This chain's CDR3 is CSAPGQTNEKLFF. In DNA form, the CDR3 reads TGCAGTGCACCGGGACAGACTAATGAAAAACTGTTTTTT.

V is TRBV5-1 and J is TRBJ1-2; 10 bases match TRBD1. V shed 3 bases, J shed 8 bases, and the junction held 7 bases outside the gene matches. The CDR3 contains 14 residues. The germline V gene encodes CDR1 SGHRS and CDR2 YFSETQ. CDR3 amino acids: CASSSDRGREGYTF. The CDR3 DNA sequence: TGCGCCAGCAGCTCCGACAGGGGGCGAGAAGGCTACACCTTC.

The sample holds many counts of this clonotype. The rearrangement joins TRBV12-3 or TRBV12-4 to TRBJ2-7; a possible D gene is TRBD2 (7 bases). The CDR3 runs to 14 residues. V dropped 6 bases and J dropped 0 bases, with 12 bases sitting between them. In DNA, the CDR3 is TGTGCCAGCAGCTATCGGGGGGCCTCCTACGAGCAGTACTTC. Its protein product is CASSYRGASYEQYF.

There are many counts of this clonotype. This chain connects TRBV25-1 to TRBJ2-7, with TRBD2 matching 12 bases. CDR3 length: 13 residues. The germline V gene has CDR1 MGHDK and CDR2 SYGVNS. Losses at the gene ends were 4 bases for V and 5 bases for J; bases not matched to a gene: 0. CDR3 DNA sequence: TGTGCCAGCAGTGCTAGCGGGAGGGACGAGCAGTACGTC. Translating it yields CASSASGRDEQYV.

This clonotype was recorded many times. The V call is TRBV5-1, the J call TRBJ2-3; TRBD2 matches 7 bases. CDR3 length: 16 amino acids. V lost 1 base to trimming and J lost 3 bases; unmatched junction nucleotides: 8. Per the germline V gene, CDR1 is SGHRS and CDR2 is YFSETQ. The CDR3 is CASSLLASGVTDTQYF. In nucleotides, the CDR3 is TGCGCCAGCAGCTTGCTCGCTAGCGGAGTAACAGATACGCAGTATTTT.

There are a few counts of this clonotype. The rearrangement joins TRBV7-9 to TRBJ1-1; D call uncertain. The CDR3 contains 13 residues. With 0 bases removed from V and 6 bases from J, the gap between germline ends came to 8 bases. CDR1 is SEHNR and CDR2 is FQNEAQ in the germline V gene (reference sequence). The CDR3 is CASSLAGQAEAFF. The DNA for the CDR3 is TGTGCCAGCAGCTTAGCAGGGCAGGCTGAAGCTTTCTTT. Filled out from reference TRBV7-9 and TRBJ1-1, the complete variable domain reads DTGVSQNPRHKITKRGQNVTFRCDPISEHNRLYWYRQTLGQGPEFLTYFQNEAQLEKSRLLSDRFSAERPKGSFSTLEIQRTEQGDSAMYLCASSLAGQAEAFFGQGTRLTVV.

CDR3 sequence reads: CASSLSGDEQYV. DNA of the CDR3: TGTGCCAGCAGCTTAAGCGGGGACGAGCAGTACGTC. The genes are TRBV11-3 and TRBJ2-7, with TRBD2 identical over 7 bases. The ends lost 2 bases at V and 5 bases at J; junction bases unmatched: 0. Germline values: CDR1 SGHNT, CDR2 YENEEA. The CDR3 runs to 12 residues.

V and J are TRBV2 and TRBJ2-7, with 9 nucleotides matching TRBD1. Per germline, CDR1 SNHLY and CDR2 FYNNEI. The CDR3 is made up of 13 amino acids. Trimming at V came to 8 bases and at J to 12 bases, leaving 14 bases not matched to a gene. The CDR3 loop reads CASPDRGLLTGYF. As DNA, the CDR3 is TGTGCCAGCCCGGACAGGGGACTCTTAACGGGGTACTTC.

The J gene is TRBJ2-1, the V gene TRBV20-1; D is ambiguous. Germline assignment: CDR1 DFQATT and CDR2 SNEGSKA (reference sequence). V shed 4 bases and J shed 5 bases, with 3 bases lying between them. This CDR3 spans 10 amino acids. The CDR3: CSAMNNEQFF. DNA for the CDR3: TGCAGTGCTATGAACAATGAGCAGTTCTTC.

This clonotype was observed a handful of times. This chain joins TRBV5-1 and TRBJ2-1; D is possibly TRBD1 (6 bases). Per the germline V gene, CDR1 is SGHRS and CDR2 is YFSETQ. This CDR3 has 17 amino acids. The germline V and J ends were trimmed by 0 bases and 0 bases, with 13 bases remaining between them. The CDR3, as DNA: TGCGCCAGCAGCTTGGCGCCTAGGGGGAGCTCCTACAATGAGCAGTTCTTC. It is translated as CASSLAPRGSSYNEQFF.

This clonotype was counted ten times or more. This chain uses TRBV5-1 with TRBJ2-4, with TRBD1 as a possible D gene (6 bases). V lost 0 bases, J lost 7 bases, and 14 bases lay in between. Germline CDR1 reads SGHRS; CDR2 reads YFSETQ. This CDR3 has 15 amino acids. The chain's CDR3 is CASSLGQDERNIQYF. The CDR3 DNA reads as TGCGCCAGCAGCTTGGGACAGGATGAGCGCAACATTCAGTACTTC.

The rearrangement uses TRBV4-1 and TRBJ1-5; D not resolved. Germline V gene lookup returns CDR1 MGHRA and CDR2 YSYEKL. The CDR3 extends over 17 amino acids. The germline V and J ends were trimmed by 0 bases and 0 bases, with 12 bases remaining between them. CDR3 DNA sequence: TGCGCCAGCAGCCAAGACCAGCTACCTTATAGCAATCAGCCCCAGCATTTT. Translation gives CASSQDQLPYSNQPQHF.

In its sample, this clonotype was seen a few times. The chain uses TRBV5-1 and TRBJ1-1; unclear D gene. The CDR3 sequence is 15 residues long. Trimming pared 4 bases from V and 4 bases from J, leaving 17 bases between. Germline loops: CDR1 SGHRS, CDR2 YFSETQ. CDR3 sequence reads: CASSPRTGRVTEAFF. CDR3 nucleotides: TGCGCCAGCAGCCCCCGGACGGGTAGGGTCACTGAAGCTTTCTTT. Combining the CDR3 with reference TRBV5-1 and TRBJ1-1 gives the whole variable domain KAGVTQTPRYLIKTRGQQVTLSCSPISGHRSVSWYQQTPGQGLQFLFEYFSETQRNKGNFPGRFSGRQFSNSRSEMNVSTLELGDSALYLCASSPRTGRVTEAFFGQGTRLTVV.

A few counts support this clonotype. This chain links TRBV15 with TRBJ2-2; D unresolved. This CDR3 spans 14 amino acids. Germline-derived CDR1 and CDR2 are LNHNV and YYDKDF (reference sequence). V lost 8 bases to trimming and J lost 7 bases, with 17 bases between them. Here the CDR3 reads CATRTASSLGELFF. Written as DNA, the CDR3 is TGTGCCACCCGGACGGCCAGTTCTCTCGGGGAGCTGTTTTTT.

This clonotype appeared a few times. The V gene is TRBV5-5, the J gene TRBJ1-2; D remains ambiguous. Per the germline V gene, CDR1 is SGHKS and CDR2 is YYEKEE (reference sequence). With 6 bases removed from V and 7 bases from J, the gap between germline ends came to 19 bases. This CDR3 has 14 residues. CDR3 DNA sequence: TGTGCCAGCATCTACCCGGGAAAATCCTCTGGCTACACCTTC. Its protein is CASIYPGKSSGYTF.

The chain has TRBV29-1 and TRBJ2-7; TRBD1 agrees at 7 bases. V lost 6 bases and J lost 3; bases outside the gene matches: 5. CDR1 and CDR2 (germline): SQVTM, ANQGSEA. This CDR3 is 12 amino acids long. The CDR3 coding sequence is TGCAGCGTCCGGGACAGAGGCTACGAGCAGTACTTC. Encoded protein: CSVRDRGYEQYF.

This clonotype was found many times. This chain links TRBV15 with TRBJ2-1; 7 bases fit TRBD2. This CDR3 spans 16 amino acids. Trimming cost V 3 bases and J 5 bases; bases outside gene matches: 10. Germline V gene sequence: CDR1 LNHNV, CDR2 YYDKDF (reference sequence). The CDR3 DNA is TGTGCCACCAGCAGCCTTGGACTAGGCCCGAACAATGAGCAGTTCTTC. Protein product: CATSSLGLGPNNEQFF. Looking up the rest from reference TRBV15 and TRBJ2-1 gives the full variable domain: DAMVIQNPRYQVTQFGKPVTLSCSQTLNHNVMYWYQQKSSQAPKLLFHYYDKDFNNEADTPDNFQSRRPNTSFCFLDIRSPGLGDTAMYLCATSSLGLGPNNEQFFGPGTRLTVL.

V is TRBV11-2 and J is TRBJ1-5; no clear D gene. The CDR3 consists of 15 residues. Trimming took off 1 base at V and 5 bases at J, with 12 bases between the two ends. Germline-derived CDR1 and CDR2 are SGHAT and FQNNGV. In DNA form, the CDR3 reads TGTGCCAGCAGCTTAGGGTCGCGCCCGGATCAGCCCCAGCATTTT. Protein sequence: CASSLGSRPDQPQHF.

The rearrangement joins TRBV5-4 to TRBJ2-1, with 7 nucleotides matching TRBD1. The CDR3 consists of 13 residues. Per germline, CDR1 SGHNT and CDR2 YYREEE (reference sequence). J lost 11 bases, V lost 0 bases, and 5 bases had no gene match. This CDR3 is CASSLGDSYKQFF. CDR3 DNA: TGTGCCAGCAGCTTGGGGGACAGTTATAAGCAGTTCTTC.

The CDR3 coding sequence is TGTGCCAGCAGCCAAGATAGGTCTTCGGGAAACACCATATATTTT. This translates into CASSQDRSSGNTIYF. The chain couples TRBV3-1 to TRBJ1-3; unclear D gene. Trimming removed 0 bases from V and 4 bases from J, with 10 bases in between. The CDR3 loop spans 15 amino acids. Germline V gene lookup returns CDR1 LGHDT and CDR2 YNNKEL (reference sequence).

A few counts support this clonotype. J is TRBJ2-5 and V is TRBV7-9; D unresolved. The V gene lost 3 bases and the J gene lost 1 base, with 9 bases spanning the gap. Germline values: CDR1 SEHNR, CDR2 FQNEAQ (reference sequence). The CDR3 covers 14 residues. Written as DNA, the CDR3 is TGTGCCAGCAGCTTCCCCCTTATCCAAGAGACCCAGTACTTC. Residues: CASSFPLIQETQYF.

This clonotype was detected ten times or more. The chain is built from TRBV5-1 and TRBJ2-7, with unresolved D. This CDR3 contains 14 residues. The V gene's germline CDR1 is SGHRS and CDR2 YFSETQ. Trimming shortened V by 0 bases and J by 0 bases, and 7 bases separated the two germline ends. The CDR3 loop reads CASSLEMVSYEQYF. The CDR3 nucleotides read TGCGCCAGCAGCTTGGAGATGGTCTCCTACGAGCAGTACTTC.

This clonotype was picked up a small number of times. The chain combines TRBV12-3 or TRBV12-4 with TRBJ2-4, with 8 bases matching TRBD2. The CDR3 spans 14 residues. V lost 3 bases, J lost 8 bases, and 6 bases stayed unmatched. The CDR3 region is CASSFSGMEHIQYF. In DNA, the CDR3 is TGTGCCAGCAGTTTTAGCGGGATGGAGCACATTCAGTACTTC.

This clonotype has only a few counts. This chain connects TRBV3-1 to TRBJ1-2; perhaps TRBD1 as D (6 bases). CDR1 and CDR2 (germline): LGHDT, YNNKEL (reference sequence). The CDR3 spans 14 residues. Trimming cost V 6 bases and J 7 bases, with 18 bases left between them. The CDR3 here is CASSLQGSQSGYTF. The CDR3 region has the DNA TGTGCCAGCAGTCTACAGGGAAGCCAATCTGGCTACACCTTC.

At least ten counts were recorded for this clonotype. CDR3: CASSFFPSGRAKNIQYF. In DNA form, the CDR3 reads TGTGCCAGCAGTTTCTTCCCTAGCGGGAGGGCCAAAAACATTCAGTACTTC. The chain employs TRBV12-3 or TRBV12-4 and TRBJ2-4, with TRBD2 matching over 11 bases. The CDR3 totals 17 residues. The trim removed 3 bases at V and 1 base at J, leaving 5 bases unmatched.

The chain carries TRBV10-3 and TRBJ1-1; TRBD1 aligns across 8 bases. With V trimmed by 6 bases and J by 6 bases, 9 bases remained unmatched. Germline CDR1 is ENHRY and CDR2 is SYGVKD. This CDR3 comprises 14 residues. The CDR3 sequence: CAIRETGVEAEAFF. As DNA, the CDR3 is TGTGCCATCAGAGAGACAGGGGTCGAGGCTGAAGCTTTCTTT.

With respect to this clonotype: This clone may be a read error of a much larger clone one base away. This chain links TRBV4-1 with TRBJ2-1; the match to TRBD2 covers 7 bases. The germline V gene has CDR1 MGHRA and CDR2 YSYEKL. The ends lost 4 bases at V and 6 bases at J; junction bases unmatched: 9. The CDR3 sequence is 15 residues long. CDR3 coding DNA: TGCGCCAGCAGCCCCGGGACTAACGTTACCAATGAGCAGTTCTTC. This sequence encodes CASSPGTNVTNEQFF.

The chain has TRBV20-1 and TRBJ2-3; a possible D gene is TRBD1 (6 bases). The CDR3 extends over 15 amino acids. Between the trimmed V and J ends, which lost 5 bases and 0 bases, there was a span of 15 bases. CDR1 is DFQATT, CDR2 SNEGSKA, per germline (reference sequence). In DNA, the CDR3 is TGCAGTGCTCTTCAGGGGCCACCTAGCACAGATACGCAGTATTTT. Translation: CSALQGPPSTDTQYF.

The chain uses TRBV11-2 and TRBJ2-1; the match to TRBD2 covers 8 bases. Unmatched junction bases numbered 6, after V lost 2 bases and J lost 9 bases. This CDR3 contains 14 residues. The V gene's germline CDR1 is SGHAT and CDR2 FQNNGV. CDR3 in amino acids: CASSLQAGDSEQFF. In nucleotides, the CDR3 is TGTGCCAGCAGCTTACAAGCGGGAGATAGTGAGCAGTTCTTC.